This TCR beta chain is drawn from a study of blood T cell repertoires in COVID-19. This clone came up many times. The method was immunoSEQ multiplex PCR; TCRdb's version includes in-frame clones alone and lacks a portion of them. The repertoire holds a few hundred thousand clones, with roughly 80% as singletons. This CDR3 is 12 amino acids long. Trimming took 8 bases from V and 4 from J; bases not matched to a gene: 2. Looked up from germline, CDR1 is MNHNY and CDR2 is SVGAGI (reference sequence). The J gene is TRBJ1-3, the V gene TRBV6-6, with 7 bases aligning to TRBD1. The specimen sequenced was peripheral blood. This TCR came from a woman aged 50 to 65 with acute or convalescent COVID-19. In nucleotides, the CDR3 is TGTGCCAGCGGGACAGCAGGAAACACCATATATTTT. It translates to CASGTAGNTIYF.